A single sample is the source of the 32 T cell receptor beta chains below, sequenced in a study of shared clonotypes between healthy human individuals. Clones were sequenced by immunoSEQ multiplex PCR, and TCRdb holds only the in-frame ones, with some missing. The data contain 470,000 or so clones, around four fifths of them singletons. The source material was PBMCs. All receptors derive from a woman aged 40 to 50 in good health. Some clones in this sample may be carry-over from other donors' samples.

For this clone: This specimen includes other DNA sequences encoding the same CDR3. The chain is built from TRBV7-2 and TRBJ2-7, with TRBD1 identical over 12 bases. Germline CDR1 is SGHTA and CDR2 is FQGNSA. The trim removed 3 bases at V and 4 bases at J, leaving 4 bases unmatched. CDR3 length: 15 amino acids. DNA for the CDR3: TGTGCCAGCAGCTTGGGACAGGGGGCTTTTTACGAGCAGTACTTC. It is translated as CASSLGQGAFYEQYF.

The chain uses TRBV4-1 and TRBJ1-2; D is unclear. The CDR3 is 14 amino acids. Trimming took off 3 bases at V and 4 bases at J, with 12 bases between the two ends. Germline V CDR1 and CDR2: MGHRA, YSYEKL. The chain's CDR3 is CASSHTREGYGYTF. CDR3 nucleotides: TGCGCCAGCAGCCATACTCGGGAAGGCTATGGCTACACCTTC.

The chain employs TRBV5-1 and TRBJ1-1; 11 nucleotides line up with TRBD1. The J segment lost 1 base and the V segment lost 4 bases, leaving 6 bases of the junction unmatched. Per the germline V gene, CDR1 is SGHRS and CDR2 is YFSETQ. There are 16 residues in the CDR3. The CDR3: CASSRTGGAGNTEAFF. Written as DNA, the CDR3 is TGCGCCAGCAGCCGGACAGGGGGCGCGGGGAACACTGAAGCTTTCTTT.

The chain has TRBV28 and TRBJ2-4, with D hard to call. Germline V lookup: CDR1 MDHEN, CDR2 SYDVKM. The CDR3 length is 13 residues. Trimming removed 5 bases at V and 11 bases at J, with 16 bases between. The CDR3 protein is CASSRPALSLQYF. DNA of the CDR3: TGTGCCAGCAGTCGACCCGCTCTAAGTCTTCAGTACTTC. Drawing the rest from reference TRBV28 and TRBJ2-4, the complete variable domain is DVKVTQSSRYLVKRTGEKVFLECVQDMDHENMFWYRQDPGLGLRLIYFSYDVKMKEKGDIPEGYSVSREKKERFSLILESASTNQTSMYLCASSRPALSLQYFGAGTRLSVL.

This clone is termed medium-sized (0.01 to 0.1%). This sample also contains other DNA sequences that code for the same CDR3. The chain employs TRBV30 and TRBJ2-5; no definite D call. Trimming stripped 0 bases from V and 7 bases from J, with 15 bases between. The CDR3 consists of 14 residues. Per the germline V gene, CDR1 is GTSNPN and CDR2 is SVGIG (reference sequence). CDR3 sequence (DNA): TGTGCCTGGAGTGTAATCGGCAACCTTGGGACCCAGTACTTC. It specifies CAWSVIGNLGTQYF.

V usage is TRBV7-9 and J usage is TRBJ2-7; possibly TRBD1 for D (7 bases). V was clipped by 2 bases and J by 6 bases, with 17 bases between them. CDR1 is SEHNR and CDR2 is FQNEAQ in the germline V gene (reference sequence). The CDR3 covers 15 residues. The CDR3, as DNA: TGTGCCAGCAGCTTAACCCAGGGGACAGCGGGCGAGCAGTACTTC. Translating gives CASSLTQGTAGEQYF.

This clone was picked up one time. V and J are TRBV21-1 and TRBJ2-1; the table's D gene call, TRBD2, was not cross checked with the DNA. TRBV21-1 corresponds to a pseudogene. The CDR3 has 17 residues. CDR3 sequence (DNA): TGTGCCAGCAGCAAAGAGGGGTCCTTGGCGGGAGAGGGGGGTTGGTTCTTC. This codes for CASSKEGSLAGEGGWFF.

The chain carries TRBV25-1 and TRBJ1-4; 7 nucleotides match TRBD1. The V and J ends lost 7 bases and 7 bases, in that order; junction bases with no gene match: 6. Germline values: CDR1 MGHDK, CDR2 SYGVNS. This CDR3 is built from 13 residues. The CDR3 nucleotides are TGTGCCAGCAAAAGACAGGGAGGTGAAAAACTGTTTTTT. This sequence encodes CASKRQGGEKLFF.

This clone was detected a few times. The CDR3 spells CASGGRQTGELFF. CDR3 nucleotides: TGTGCCAGCGGCGGGAGACAAACCGGGGAGCTGTTTTTT. The chain recombines TRBV6-1 with TRBJ2-2; 7 bases map to TRBD2. V trimming: 8 bases; J trimming: 5 bases; junction bases outside the gene matches: 5. CDR1 is MNHNS, CDR2 SASEGT, per germline. CDR3 size: 13 residues.

The J gene is TRBJ2-1, the V gene TRBV5-1; 12 positions match TRBD2. Germline V lookup: CDR1 SGHRS, CDR2 YFSETQ. The CDR3 covers 17 residues. V was clipped by 4 bases and J by 8 bases; unmatched bases: 13. CDR3 nucleotides: TGCGCCAGCAGCCGTTGGGGGGCTAGCGGGAGGGCGGATGAGCAGTTCTTC. This codes for CASSRWGASGRADEQFF.

V usage is TRBV14 and J usage is TRBJ2-2; the D is unclear. CDR3 length: 13 amino acids. V gave up 1 base and J gave up 6 bases, with 6 bases separating them. Germline CDR1 is SGHDN and CDR2 is FVKESK. CDR3 DNA: TGTGCCAGCAGCCAAGTTGTATCCGGGGAGCTGTTTTTT. It encodes CASSQVVSGELFF.

This chain connects TRBV18 to TRBJ2-7; the match to TRBD1 covers 7 bases. Germline V gene sequence: CDR1 KGHSH, CDR2 LQKENI. This CDR3 is built from 16 residues. Trimming removed 3 bases from V and 3 bases from J; junction bases left unmatched: 11. The CDR3 sequence: CASSPPGQRANYEQYF. CDR3 nucleotides: TGTGCCAGCTCACCCCCGGGACAGAGGGCTAACTACGAGCAGTACTTC.

The chain couples TRBV30 to TRBJ2-1, with 8 positions matching TRBD1. This CDR3 is built from 14 residues. V lost 8 bases, J lost 4 bases, and 10 bases stayed unmatched. Germline assignment: CDR1 GTSNPN and CDR2 SVGIG (reference sequence). CDR3 bases: TGTGCCGGAACAGGGGGTCTCCCTTACAATGAGCAGTTCTTC. Protein sequence: CAGTGGLPYNEQFF. Filled out from reference TRBV30 and TRBJ2-1, the complete variable domain reads SQTIHQWPATLVQPVGSPLSLECTVEGTSNPNLYWYRQAAGRGLQLLFYSVGIGQISSEVPQNLSASRPQDRQFILSSKKLLLSDSGFYLCAGTGGLPYNEQFFGPGTRLTVL.

The chain couples TRBV6-1 to TRBJ2-1, with D possibly being TRBD1 or TRBD2 (7 bases each). Germline lookup yields CDR1 MNHNS and CDR2 SASEGT. The V gene lost 6 bases and the J gene lost 4 bases, with 16 bases spanning the gap. CDR3 length: 15 amino acids. CDR3 amino acids: CASRETGRGYNEQFF. The DNA of the CDR3 is TGTGCCAGCAGGGAGACAGGGAGGGGGTACAATGAGCAGTTCTTC.

V and J are TRBV7-2 and TRBJ2-5; tentatively, D is TRBD1 (6 bases). CDR1 and CDR2 from the germline V gene are SGHTA and FQGNSA. The CDR3 extends over 13 amino acids. With 5 bases removed from V and 6 bases from J, the gap between germline ends came to 13 bases. DNA for the CDR3: TGTGCCAGCAGCCAAAACAGGGATCAGACCCAGTACTTC. This codes for CASSQNRDQTQYF.

The V call is TRBV5-1, the J call TRBJ2-2; D remains unclear. Trimming took 0 bases from V and 2 from J, leaving 11 bases between them. There are 16 residues in the CDR3. Germline V gives CDR1 SGHRS, CDR2 YFSETQ. The CDR3 spells CASSLGTNGNTGELFF. DNA of the CDR3: TGCGCCAGCAGCTTGGGGACGAACGGAAACACCGGGGAGCTGTTTTTT.

The CDR3 DNA reads as TGTGCCAGCAGCTTAGGTAGGGCAGGGGGTTCCTACGAGCAGTACTTC. Protein product: CASSLGRAGGSYEQYF. The chain joins TRBV7-2 to TRBJ2-7; 7 bases line up with TRBD1. CDR1 is SGHTA and CDR2 is FQGNSA in the germline V gene. After removal of 1 base from V and 1 base from J, the junction contained 7 bases not matched to a gene. CDR3 length: 16 amino acids. Based on the CDR3 plus reference TRBV7-2 and TRBJ2-7, the full variable domain is GAGVSQSPSNKVTEKGKDVELRCDPISGHTALYWYRQSLGQGLEFLIYFQGNSAPDKSGLPSDRFSAERTGGSVSTLTIQRTQQEDSAVYLCASSLGRAGGSYEQYFGPGTRLTVT.

This clone is a singleton in its sample. The chain carries TRBV5-6 and TRBJ1-2; the D is unclear. CDR3 length: 14 amino acids. The germline V gene has CDR1 SGHDT and CDR2 YYEEEE. With 0 bases removed from V and 0 bases from J, the gap between germline ends came to 6 bases. CDR3 residues: CASSLASSNYGYTF. CDR3 DNA: TGTGCCAGCAGCTTGGCCAGTTCTAACTATGGCTACACCTTC.

This clone appeared a single time. The CDR3: CSVVAGPLGTEAFF. The DNA of the CDR3 is TGCAGCGTGGTTGCAGGGCCCTTGGGCACTGAAGCTTTCTTT. The V gene is TRBV29-1, the J gene TRBJ1-1; D is perhaps TRBD1 (5 bases). The CDR3 has 14 amino acids. The V end was cut by 6 bases, the J end by 4 bases, with 18 bases between. Looked up from germline, CDR1 is SQVTM and CDR2 is ANQGSEA.

The gene calls are TRBV2 and TRBJ1-4; D is perhaps TRBD1 (6 bases). The germline CDR1 and CDR2 sequences are SNHLY and FYNNEI. CDR3 length: 12 amino acids. The V gene lost 7 bases and the J gene lost 8 bases, with 11 bases spanning the gap. DNA for the CDR3: TGTGCCAGCAATTCGGGGGCCGAAAAACTGTTTTTT. Translated, it gives CASNSGAEKLFF.

This chain uses TRBV2 with TRBJ2-3; no clear D. Trimming shortened V by 3 bases and J by 0 bases, and 7 bases separated the two germline ends. Germline assignment: CDR1 SNHLY and CDR2 FYNNEI. The CDR3 is 14 amino acids. The DNA of the CDR3 is TGTGCCAGCAGTGACAGGAAAAGCACAGATACGCAGTATTTT. Translation gives CASSDRKSTDTQYF.

The chain combines TRBV6-6 with TRBJ1-5; no clear D gene. The CDR3 extends over 13 amino acids. V was shortened by 8 bases and J by 4 bases, with 12 bases between the two germline ends. CDR1 MNHNY and CDR2 SVGAGI come from the germline V gene (reference sequence). The CDR3 region is CASSFGGNQPQHF. The CDR3 coding sequence is TGTGCCAGCTCCTTTGGTGGGAATCAGCCCCAGCATTTT.

This chain joins TRBV5-4 and TRBJ1-2; 9 nucleotides line up with TRBD1. With 1 base clipped from V and 6 bases from J, the junction kept 4 bases outside the gene matches. In germline, CDR1 is SGHNT, CDR2 YYREEE (reference sequence). The CDR3 sequence is 14 residues long. The CDR3 coding sequence is TGTGCCAGCAGCTTGCTACAGGGGGCAGATGGCTACACCTTC. Its protein is CASSLLQGADGYTF.

This clone was seen a few times. The rearrangement links TRBV19 to TRBJ2-1; D is perhaps TRBD1 or TRBD2 (5 bases each). This CDR3 is built from 14 residues. The V gene lost 3 bases and the J gene lost 11 bases, with 17 bases spanning the gap. Germline values: CDR1 LNHDA, CDR2 SQIVND (reference sequence). Here the CDR3 DNA reads TGTGCCAGTAGTATTGGGGCGAGGGTGTTGCAGCAGTTCTTC. It is translated as CASSIGARVLQQFF.

This rearrangement joins TRBV18 to TRBJ2-7; D tentatively reads TRBD1 or TRBD2 (5 bases each). From germline, CDR1 is KGHSH and CDR2 LQKENI. With 3 bases removed from V and 6 bases from J, the gap between germline ends came to 12 bases. The CDR3 spans 13 residues. The CDR3 protein is CASSPGDVGEQYF. The CDR3, as DNA: TGTGCCAGCTCACCGGGGGACGTAGGCGAGCAGTACTTC.

This clone occurred a few times. V and J are TRBV28 and TRBJ1-1; 10 bases line up with TRBD1. Germline loops: CDR1 MDHEN, CDR2 SYDVKM. This CDR3 spans 15 amino acids. After removal of 3 bases from V and 6 bases from J, the junction contained 7 bases not matched to a gene. Here the CDR3 DNA reads TGTGCCAGCAGTTTCACCCCCGGACAGGGGGCTGAAGCTTTCTTT. The encoded protein is CASSFTPGQGAEAFF.

V and J are TRBV9 and TRBJ1-3; D is unresolved. The germline CDR1 and CDR2 sequences are SGDLS and YYNGEE. V gave up 0 bases and J gave up 0 bases, with 7 bases separating them. The length of the CDR3 is 15 residues. DNA of the CDR3: TGTGCCAGCAGCGTAGCTGGGGACTCTGGAAACACCATATATTTT. It yields the protein CASSVAGDSGNTIYF.

The gene calls are TRBV9 and TRBJ1-5, with no clear D. This CDR3 comprises 14 residues. Germline assignment: CDR1 SGDLS and CDR2 YYNGEE. Trimming shortened V by 0 bases and J by 7 bases, and 11 bases separated the two germline ends. The DNA for the CDR3 is TGTGCCAGCAGCGTAGACGGTTCTTTGCAGCCCCAGCATTTT. Translated: CASSVDGSLQPQHF.

V gene TRBV16 combines with J gene TRBJ1-2, with 9 bases identical to TRBD1. Germline CDR1 and CDR2: KGHSY and FQNENV. This CDR3 comprises 14 residues. The V and J ends lost 4 bases and 5 bases, in that order; junction bases with no gene match: 5. The CDR3 reads CASSLSDRGYGYTF. CDR3 DNA: TGTGCCAGCAGCCTTTCGGACAGGGGTTATGGCTACACCTTC.

This chain connects TRBV11-2 to TRBJ2-2; D is ambiguous. Germline V gene data show CDR1 as SGHAT and CDR2 as FQNNGV. With 7 bases removed from V and 3 bases from J, the gap between germline ends came to 12 bases. This CDR3 has 14 amino acids. The CDR3 region is CASTWIWDTGELFF. The CDR3 nucleotides read TGTGCCAGCACCTGGATCTGGGACACCGGGGAGCTGTTTTTT.

The chain carries TRBV28 and TRBJ2-3; D is uncertain. V shed 0 bases and J shed 3 bases, with 7 bases lying between them. The CDR3 spans 14 residues. Germline V gene sequence: CDR1 MDHEN, CDR2 SYDVKM. The CDR3 loop reads CASSLWDRTDTQYF. The CDR3 nucleotides read TGTGCCAGCAGTTTATGGGACCGTACAGATACGCAGTATTTT.

This chain links TRBV10-3 with TRBJ2-7, with 10 positions matching TRBD1. The V and J ends lost 2 bases and 5 bases, in that order; junction bases with no gene match: 3. CDR1 is ENHRY, CDR2 SYGVKD, per germline. The CDR3 runs 14 residues. This CDR3 reads CAISEDRGQNEQYF. CDR3 coding DNA: TGTGCCATCAGTGAGGACAGGGGGCAGAACGAGCAGTACTTC.